This T cell receptor (beta chain) was sequenced in a study of molecular identifiers for immune sequencing clone quantification. Each CDR3 protein gets one entry after TCRdb re-called the PCR reads with MiXCR. Of roughly 320,000 distinct CDR3 sequences listed, roughly a quarter are singletons. Broader study findings: With a barcode shared among identical TCR molecules, highly expanded clone sizes could be underestimated. Clones above 20 RNA copies contained over 97% of effector molecules but under 1% of naive ones.

CDR3 length: 17 amino acids. CDR1 DFQATT and CDR2 SNEGSKA come from the germline V gene (reference sequence). V was pared by 0 bases and J by 3 bases, with 20 bases between. With regard to this clonotype: Its antigen is undetermined.

This clonotype was sampled from a human donor in good health. Some libraries in this study had Jurkat cell RNA spiked in. The sample was naive CD8+ T cells from blood, with Jurkat cell RNA spiked in. Subset specified: FACS-sorted CD8+CD4-CCR7+CD45RA+ naive T cells. The rearrangement uses TRBV20-1 and TRBJ1-1; weak D call: TRBD1 (6 bases). The CDR3 loop reads CSARDRSTGWTDTEAFF. The CDR3 region has the DNA TGCAGTGCTAGAGATCGGTCAACAGGGTGGACGGACACTGAAGCTTTCTTT.